This passage covers 27 T cell receptor beta chains from one sample sequenced in a study of OX40 agonist ivuxolimab in advanced cancers. Profiling relied on immunoSEQ multiplex PCR, and the TCRdb table lists in-frame clones only, not all of them. This sample yields 65,000 or so clones, of which 86% are seen a single time; over 2.5% belongs to the top ten. The specimen was CD4+ or CD8+ T cells sorted from blood, collected in a trial of the OX40 agonist ivuxolimab. These receptors were collected from an adult with an advanced solid tumor such as melanoma, head and neck, liver or kidney cancer.

The V and J genes are TRBV28 and TRBJ1-2; no clear D. CDR3 length equals 12 residues. The V end was cut by 7 bases, the J end by 8 bases, with 14 bases between. Germline loops: CDR1 MDHEN, CDR2 SYDVKM. The CDR3 reads CASTYLGYGYTF. CDR3 nucleotides: TGTGCCAGCACCTACCTGGGGTACGGCTACACCTTC.

The genes are TRBV7-3 and TRBJ2-3; the D gene is possibly TRBD1 (6 bases). V was shortened by 2 bases and J by 5 bases, with 11 bases between the two germline ends. This CDR3 has 14 amino acids. From germline, CDR1 is SGHTA and CDR2 FQGTGA. The CDR3 nucleotides are TGTGCCAGCAGCTTATTGGGGGCCGGAGATACGCAGTATTTT. Translating it yields CASSLLGAGDTQYF.

This chain links TRBV7-9 with TRBJ2-7; D may be TRBD1 (6 bases). CDR1 and CDR2 from the germline V gene are SEHNR and FQNEAQ (reference sequence). Trimming shortened V by 5 bases and J by 6 bases, and 20 bases separated the two germline ends. The CDR3 loop spans 15 amino acids. CDR3 residues: CASSNSYRALGEQYF. The DNA of the CDR3 is TGTGCCAGCAGCAATTCCTACAGGGCGCTGGGCGAGCAGTACTTC.

This rearrangement joins TRBV5-4 to TRBJ2-7; D may correspond to TRBD1 or TRBD2 (5 bases each). The CDR3 consists of 18 residues. Per the germline V gene, CDR1 is SGHNT and CDR2 is YYREEE (reference sequence). Trimming cost V 4 bases and J 2 bases, with 25 bases left between them. Here the CDR3 reads CASSIYRDHLTSPYEQYF. In DNA, the CDR3 is TGTGCCAGCAGCATATACCGGGACCACCTAACGTCTCCCTACGAGCAGTACTTC.

This chain connects TRBV4-2 to TRBJ2-1, with 13 bases that match TRBD2. V was pared by 5 bases and J by 7 bases, with 8 bases of the junction left unmatched. From germline, CDR1 is LGHNA and CDR2 YNFKEQ. The CDR3 covers 16 residues. The CDR3 region is CASSRDTSGGGNEQFF. The CDR3 DNA sequence: TGTGCCAGCAGCAGGGATACTAGCGGGGGGGGGAATGAGCAGTTCTTC.

By share, this clone ranks as medium-sized. The chain carries TRBV11-2 and TRBJ1-6, with unresolved D. Per germline, CDR1 SGHAT and CDR2 FQNNGV. This CDR3 has 14 residues. Trimming removed 1 base from V and 9 bases from J, with 10 bases in between. CDR3 coding DNA: TGTGCCAGCAGCTTAGCTCAGAGCGGTTCACCCCTCCACTTT. Amino acids: CASSLAQSGSPLHF. Full variable domain (rest looked up from reference TRBV11-2 and TRBJ1-6): EAGVAQSPRYKIIEKRQSVAFWCNPISGHATLYWYQQILGQGPKLLIQFQNNGVVDDSQLPKDRFSAERLKGVDSTLKIQPAKLEDSAVYLCASSLAQSGSPLHFGNGTRLTVT.

In its sample, this clone was seen once. The chain joins TRBV18 to TRBJ2-2, with 10 bases lining up with TRBD1. Germline values: CDR1 KGHSH, CDR2 LQKENI. The CDR3 runs 15 residues. V lost 4 bases and J lost 2; bases outside the gene matches: 1. The CDR3 loop is CASSRQGANTGELFF. The DNA of the CDR3 is TGTGCCAGCTCACGACAGGGGGCCAACACCGGGGAGCTGTTTTTT.

The chain is built from TRBV2 and TRBJ2-2; 9 nucleotides match TRBD1. The CDR3 is made up of 16 amino acids. Germline values: CDR1 SNHLY, CDR2 FYNNEI. After removal of 5 bases from V and 5 bases from J, the junction contained 9 bases not matched to a gene. This CDR3 reads CASSRTRDRATGELFF. The CDR3 bases are TGTGCCAGCAGTCGCACCCGGGACAGGGCTACCGGGGAGCTGTTTTTT.

For the CDR3, the DNA is TGTGCCAGCAGCTTAGGGAGGCAGGTGTCACCCCTCCACTTT. It specifies CASSLGRQVSPLHF. J is TRBJ1-6 and V is TRBV11-2; the D is unclear. There are 14 residues in the CDR3. V gave up 1 base and J gave up 10 bases, with 11 bases separating them. CDR1 is SGHAT and CDR2 is FQNNGV in the germline V gene.

The V and J genes are TRBV7-3 and TRBJ2-5; 7 bases line up with TRBD1. J was trimmed by 5 bases and V by 2 bases; bases with no gene match: 2. The CDR3 extends over 13 amino acids. Germline assignment: CDR1 SGHTA and CDR2 FQGTGA. Here the CDR3 DNA reads TGTGCCAGCAGCTTATCCAGGGGGGAGACCCAGTACTTC. Its translation is CASSLSRGETQYF.

The chain recombines TRBV2 with TRBJ2-1; 10 bases line up with TRBD1. Germline CDR1 and CDR2: SNHLY and FYNNEI. The CDR3 runs 16 residues. The V gene end was trimmed by 4 bases and the J gene end by 6 bases; junction bases not matched to a gene: 9. The CDR3 loop reads CASSGMGTGAGNEQFF. The CDR3 DNA sequence: TGTGCCAGCAGTGGAATGGGGACAGGGGCGGGCAATGAGCAGTTCTTC. Full variable domain (missing parts from reference TRBV2 and TRBJ2-1): EPEVTQTPSHQVTQMGQEVILRCVPISNHLYFYWYRQILGQKVEFLVSFYNNEISEKSEIFDDQFSVERPDGSNFTLKIRSTKLEDSAMYFCASSGMGTGAGNEQFFGPGTRLTVL.

The V and J genes are TRBV6-6 and TRBJ1-1; TRBD1 matches at 9 bases. Germline V gene data show CDR1 as MNHNY and CDR2 as SVGAGI (reference sequence). This CDR3 region has 14 residues. After removal of 6 bases from V and 3 bases from J, the junction contained 5 bases not matched to a gene. CDR3 protein: CASRSTGGHTEAFF. The CDR3, as DNA: TGTGCCAGCAGATCAACAGGGGGCCACACTGAAGCTTTCTTT.

The V gene is TRBV28, the J gene TRBJ2-3, with D hard to call. Germline V gives CDR1 MDHEN, CDR2 SYDVKM. The CDR3 sequence is 13 residues long. Trimming stripped 5 bases from V and 6 bases from J, with 12 bases between. CDR3 sequence: CASSPSPSDTQYF. In nucleotides, the CDR3 is TGTGCCAGCAGTCCGTCACCTTCTGATACGCAGTATTTT.

J is TRBJ1-1 and V is TRBV9; D not resolved. The V gene's germline CDR1 is SGDLS and CDR2 YYNGEE. V was cut by 4 bases and J by 3 bases, with 16 bases left in between. The CDR3 sequence is 15 residues long. The CDR3 spells CASSFHGDLDTEAFF. The CDR3 region has the DNA TGTGCCAGCAGCTTCCACGGGGATTTGGACACTGAAGCTTTCTTT.

The chain recombines TRBV5-1 with TRBJ2-5, with 12 bases fitting TRBD2. CDR1 and CDR2 (germline): SGHRS, YFSETQ. The CDR3 consists of 16 residues. The junction had 7 bases not matched to a gene; V was cut back by 0 bases and J by 7 bases. The CDR3: CASSLVGLAGSGTQYF. The CDR3 DNA follows: TGCGCCAGCAGCTTGGTAGGACTAGCGGGATCAGGGACCCAGTACTTC.

V usage is TRBV29-1 and J usage is TRBJ2-5; 11 nucleotides line up with TRBD2. V lost 8 bases and J lost 2; bases outside the gene matches: 7. The CDR3 covers 14 residues. Germline CDR1 and CDR2: SQVTM and ANQGSEA. CDR3 bases: TGCAGCATCGGGACTAGCGGCGGACAAGAGACCCAGTACTTC. It encodes CSIGTSGGQETQYF.

Only one count was recorded for this clone. The CDR3 DNA reads TGTGCCAGCAGTCCATGGACATCCTACGAGCAGTACTTC. Its protein product is CASSPWTSYEQYF. The V and J genes are TRBV2 and TRBJ2-7; a weak D match, TRBD1 (5 bases). The germline V and J ends were trimmed by 5 bases and 1 base, with 9 bases remaining between them. CDR3 length: 13 amino acids. Germline V gene data show CDR1 as SNHLY and CDR2 as FYNNEI.

Notes on this clone: One end of the junction varies from germline; a read error may be responsible. This sequence joins TRBV7-3 and TRBJ2-3, with TRBD1 matching over 7 bases. The CDR3 loop spans 16 amino acids. CDR1 is SGHTA, CDR2 FQGTGA, per germline. The DNA for the CDR3 is TGTGCCAGCAGCATAACGACAGGGAGTGGCACAGATACGCAGTATTTT. Protein sequence: CASSITTGSGTDTQYF.

V gene TRBV5-8 combines with J gene TRBJ1-2, with 9 bases fitting TRBD1. V gave up 4 bases and J gave up 8 bases; unmatched junction bases: 6. The CDR3 runs to 13 residues. Germline V CDR1 and CDR2: SGHTS, YDEGEE. The CDR3 bases are TGTGCCAGCAGCCGTACAGGGGGCGCGGGCTACACCTTC. Protein sequence: CASSRTGGAGYTF.

This chain links TRBV20-1 with TRBJ2-5, with D hard to call. The CDR3 is made up of 11 amino acids. Trimming shortened V by 3 bases and J by 1 base, and 3 bases separated the two germline ends. Germline CDR1 reads DFQATT; CDR2 reads SNEGSKA (reference sequence). Here the CDR3 reads CSASIQETQYF. The CDR3 DNA is TGCAGTGCTAGTATCCAAGAGACCCAGTACTTC.

The chain uses TRBV28 and TRBJ1-6, with 8 nucleotides matching TRBD1. CDR3 size: 18 residues. Germline CDR1 reads MDHEN; CDR2 reads SYDVKM. J gave up 8 bases and V 2 bases, and 14 bases lay outside the gene matches. The CDR3: CASSLPPTGTGLYSPLHF. In DNA, the CDR3 is TGTGCCAGCAGTTTACCCCCCACCGGGACAGGCTTGTATTCACCCCTCCACTTT.

This chain connects TRBV5-1 to TRBJ2-3; 7 bases fit TRBD1. The V and J ends lost 1 base and 0 bases, in that order; junction bases with no gene match: 14. The CDR3 is made up of 19 amino acids. CDR1 and CDR2 from the germline V gene are SGHRS and YFSETQ. CDR3 in DNA: TGCGCCAGCAGCTTGACCCCCGGGACAGACTTTACTAGCACAGATACGCAGTATTTT. This encodes CASSLTPGTDFTSTDTQYF.

The chain employs TRBV9 and TRBJ2-1, with TRBD2 matching over 14 bases. Germline-derived CDR1 and CDR2 are SGDLS and YYNGEE. V shed 7 bases and J 8 bases; nucleotides not matched to a gene: 8. This CDR3 is built from 15 residues. CDR3 in amino acids: CASSTSGGAYDEQFF. The DNA of the CDR3 is TGTGCCAGCTCGACTAGCGGGGGGGCTTATGATGAGCAGTTCTTC.

The J gene is TRBJ2-2, the V gene TRBV29-1; D gene uncertain. There are 13 residues in the CDR3. Germline CDR1 and CDR2: SQVTM and ANQGSEA. V lost 3 bases to trimming and J lost 2 bases, with 7 bases between them. The CDR3 spells CSVDPGNTGELFF. For the CDR3, the DNA is TGCAGCGTTGACCCGGGCAACACCGGGGAGCTGTTTTTT.

This rearrangement joins TRBV15 to TRBJ1-2; D is unclear. This CDR3 contains 15 residues. The germline V gene has CDR1 LNHNV and CDR2 YYDKDF (reference sequence). Trimming shortened V by 2 bases and J by 2 bases, and 12 bases separated the two germline ends. In DNA form, the CDR3 reads TGTGCCACCAGCAGACCTTTTACAGAGAACTATGGCTACACCTTC. Translating it yields CATSRPFTENYGYTF.

The V gene is TRBV19, the J gene TRBJ1-5, with a tentative D call TRBD1 (5 bases). The CDR3 is 17 amino acids. Per the germline V gene, CDR1 is LNHDA and CDR2 is SQIVND (reference sequence). Trimming pared 6 bases from V and 2 bases from J, leaving 20 bases between. CDR3 DNA sequence: TGTGCCAGTAGCACAGACATCTCTCGGGGACGCAATCAGCCCCAGCATTTT. This codes for CASSTDISRGRNQPQHF.

V is TRBV29-1 and J is TRBJ2-7; no reliable D call. The germline V gene encodes CDR1 SQVTM and CDR2 ANQGSEA. CDR3 length equals 12 residues. V shed 1 base and J shed 1 base, with 5 bases lying between them. CDR3 sequence reads: CSVEAPSYEQYF. The CDR3, as DNA: TGCAGCGTTGAAGCACCTTCCTACGAGCAGTACTTC.